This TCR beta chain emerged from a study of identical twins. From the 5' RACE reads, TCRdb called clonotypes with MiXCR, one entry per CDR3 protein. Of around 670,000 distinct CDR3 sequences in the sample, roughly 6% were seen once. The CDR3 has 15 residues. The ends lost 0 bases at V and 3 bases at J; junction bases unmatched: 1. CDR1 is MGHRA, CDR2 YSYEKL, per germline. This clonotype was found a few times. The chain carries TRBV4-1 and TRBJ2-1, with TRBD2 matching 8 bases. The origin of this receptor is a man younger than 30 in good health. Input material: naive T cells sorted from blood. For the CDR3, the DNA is TGCGCCAGCAGCCAAGAGCGGGAGGTCTACAATGAGCAGTTCTTC. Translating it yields CASSQEREVYNEQFF.